The clone carrying this T cell receptor beta chain came up a few times. The target antigen is unknown. These data are taken from a study of cytomegalovirus exposure and HLA in healthy donors. Study information: Out of about 190 million T cells, an earlier analysis found around 120 million unique TCR beta sequences in total. The early release's HLA-typed donors yielded some 85 million unique TCRs.

Study-level findings and limits: Segments of the TCR beta V type were, in most cases, productive about 90% or about 30% of the time in an earlier analysis.

Between the trimmed V and J ends, which lost 7 bases and 3 bases, there was a span of 9 bases. The CDR3 sequence is 13 residues long. Germline CDR1 and CDR2: MNHEY and SVGAGI. A multiplex PCR was run with 60 Vbeta primers and 13 Jbeta primers. Assay: immunoSEQ multiplex PCR; the TCRdb copy retains only in-frame clones and omits some. The data show more than 130,000 clones, with around 85% seen just once and 4% to 5% held by the top ten. The sequence derives from a man aged 35-49 years in good health and CMV-seropositive. The sample was PBMCs. The V gene is TRBV6-5, the J gene TRBJ2-2; D unclear. CDR3 bases: TGTGCCAGCACCCAGGCCTACACCGGGGAGCTGTTTTTT. Translating it yields CASTQAYTGELFF.